This TCR beta chain was obtained from a study of blood T cell repertoires in COVID-19. Study background: The samples span acute and convalescent COVID-19 from the United States, Italy and Spain. PBMCs, B-cell-depleted T cells, or T cells provided the cDNA or gDNA that made up the material.

The CDR3 covers 17 residues. With V trimmed by 4 bases and J by 4 bases, 8 bases remained unmatched. Germline V gene sequence: CDR1 KGHDR, CDR2 SFDVKD. Per the authors' pipeline: From reference gene primer amplification, estimates of nucleated cell counts were derived. Clones were read by immunoSEQ multiplex PCR, and TCRdb kept only the in-frame ones, dropping some. From that table come the V and J calls and clone size; the DNA was used to work out D and trimming. The sample contains 90,000 or so clones, about 83% of which appear only once. Sample: peripheral blood. This chain links TRBV24-1 with TRBJ1-5; TRBD1 agrees at 11 bases. This clonotype originated in a human donor in a cohort sampled during active COVID-19. In nucleotides, the CDR3 is TGTGCCACCAGTGAAGCTGGGACAGGGGGAGAAAATCAGCCCCAGCATTTT. It yields the protein CATSEAGTGGENQPQHF.